This T cell receptor beta chain was sequenced during a study of T cell responses to AZD1222 COVID-19 vaccine. Looking at the study overall: Second-dose recipients at about 4 or about 12 weeks were treated as one pooled group.

On this clone: The antigen is not known.

Broader study findings: None of the repertoires were sampled until the peak T cell response had passed. Donors, mostly white British, included more females; clonal diversity was possibly underestimated.

The repertoire was sequenced with immunoSEQ multiplex PCR; TCRdb's copy has only in-frame clones and lacks some. This sample has 100,000 to 120,000 clones, with 82% found just once. V lost 0 bases to trimming and J lost 5 bases, with 2 bases between them. This CDR3 is built from 13 residues. CDR1 and CDR2 (germline): LGHNT, FRNRAP. This TCR derives from an adult in good health. Sequencing was performed on peripheral blood, taken on day 0 of AZD1222 vaccination. The chain recombines TRBV12-5 with TRBJ1-6; D is uncertain. CDR3 protein: CASGLVDNSPLHF. The CDR3 DNA reads TGTGCTAGTGGTTTGGTAGATAATTCACCCCTCCACTTT.